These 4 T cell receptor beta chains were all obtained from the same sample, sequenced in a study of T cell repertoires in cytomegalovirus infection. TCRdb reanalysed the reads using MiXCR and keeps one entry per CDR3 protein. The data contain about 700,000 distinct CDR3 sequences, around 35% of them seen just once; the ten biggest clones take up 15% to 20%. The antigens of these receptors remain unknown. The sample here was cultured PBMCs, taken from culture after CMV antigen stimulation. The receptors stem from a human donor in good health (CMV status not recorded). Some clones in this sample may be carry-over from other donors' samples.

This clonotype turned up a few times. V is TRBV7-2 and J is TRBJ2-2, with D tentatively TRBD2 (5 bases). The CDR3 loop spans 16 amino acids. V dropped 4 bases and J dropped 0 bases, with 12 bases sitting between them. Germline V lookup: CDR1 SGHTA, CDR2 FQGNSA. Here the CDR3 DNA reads TGTGCCAGCAGCTCCATAACTAGAGCGAACACCGGGGAGCTGTTTTTT. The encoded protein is CASSSITRANTGELFF.

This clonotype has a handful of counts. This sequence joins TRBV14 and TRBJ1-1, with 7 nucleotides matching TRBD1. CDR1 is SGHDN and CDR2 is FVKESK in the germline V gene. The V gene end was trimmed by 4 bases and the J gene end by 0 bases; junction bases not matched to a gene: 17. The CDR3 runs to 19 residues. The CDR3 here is CASSPPWTSTGQMNTEAFF. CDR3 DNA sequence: TGTGCCAGCAGCCCACCTTGGACTTCAACGGGACAGATGAACACTGAAGCTTTCTTT.

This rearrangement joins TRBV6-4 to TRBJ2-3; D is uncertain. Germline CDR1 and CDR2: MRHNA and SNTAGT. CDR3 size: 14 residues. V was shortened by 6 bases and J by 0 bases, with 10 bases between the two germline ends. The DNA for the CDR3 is TGTGCCAGCAGCGAATTAGCTAGCACAGATACGCAGTATTTT. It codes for CASSELASTDTQYF.

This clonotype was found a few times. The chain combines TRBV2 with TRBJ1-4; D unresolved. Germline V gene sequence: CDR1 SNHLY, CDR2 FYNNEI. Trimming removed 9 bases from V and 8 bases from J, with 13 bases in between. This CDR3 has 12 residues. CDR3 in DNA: TGTGCCAGTCGGACGGATGCCGAAAAACTGTTTTTT. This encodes CASRTDAEKLFF.